The 29 T cell receptor beta chains below were found in one sample sequenced in a study of CD8 T cells in Susac syndrome. An amount of RNA that ranged from about 0.45 to 1 ug was reverse transcribed with random hexamers. TCRdb itself ran the immunoSEQ multiplex PCR reads through MiXCR, one entry per CDR3 protein. The profile covers about 300,000 distinct CDR3 sequences, with 89% appearing a single time and under 0.2% taken by the ten largest. The specimen was CD8+ T cells from PBMCs. The receptor source for this set is a human donor with multiple sclerosis.

This clonotype was counted once. The chain couples TRBV29-1 to TRBJ2-3, with D possibly TRBD2 on 5 matching bases. Trimming cost V 3 bases and J 3 bases, with 16 bases left between them. CDR1 and CDR2 (germline): SQVTM, ANQGSEA. This CDR3 is built from 15 residues. DNA for the CDR3: TGCAGCGTTGATTTTGGAGGTTCAGCAACAGATACGCAGTATTTT. It specifies CSVDFGGSATDTQYF.

This clonotype came up once. The V call is TRBV6-6, the J call TRBJ1-5; D is possibly TRBD1 (6 bases). The germline V gene has CDR1 MNHNY and CDR2 SVGAGI (reference sequence). The length of the CDR3 is 14 residues. Trimming cost V 5 bases and J 1 base, with 9 bases left between them. CDR3 DNA sequence: TGTGCCAGCAGTCGGACAGTGAGCAATCAGCCCCAGCATTTT. Protein: CASSRTVSNQPQHF.

The rearrangement links TRBV12-3 or TRBV12-4 to TRBJ2-1; 10 nucleotides agree with TRBD2. Losses at the gene ends were 3 bases for V and 8 bases for J; bases not matched to a gene: 13. The CDR3 loop spans 17 amino acids. The CDR3, as DNA: TGTGCCAGCAGTTTTACAGCGGGAGGGTCTTATAAGGATGAGCAGTTCTTC. It is translated as CASSFTAGGSYKDEQFF.

CDR3 nucleotide sequence: TGTGCCAGCAGCTTAGCGACTACAGCCAATCAGCCCCAGCATTTT. It specifies CASSLATTANQPQHF. The chain carries TRBV7-9 and TRBJ1-5; no clear D. The V and J ends lost 0 bases and 3 bases respectively, with 9 bases between them. Germline loops: CDR1 SEHNR, CDR2 FQNEAQ (reference sequence). CDR3 size: 15 residues.

The chain joins TRBV5-1 to TRBJ2-7; D not certain. Germline CDR1 is SGHRS and CDR2 is YFSETQ. V lost 0 bases and J 2 bases, leaving 12 bases between the germline ends. This CDR3 comprises 15 residues. The CDR3 loop is CASSLEAAAPYEQYF. CDR3 sequence (DNA): TGCGCCAGCAGCTTGGAGGCAGCCGCGCCCTACGAGCAGTACTTC.

The rearrangement uses TRBV12-3 or TRBV12-4 and TRBJ1-5; D remains ambiguous. The V end lost 5 bases, the J end lost 3 bases, and 8 bases lay between the germline ends. The CDR3 is made up of 13 amino acids. In nucleotides, the CDR3 is TGTGCCAGCAGTCACATTAACAATCAGCCCCAGCATTTT. As protein: CASSHINNQPQHF.

CDR3 protein: CASSQDTGSYEQYF. The DNA for the CDR3 is TGCGCCAGCAGCCAAGATACGGGCTCCTACGAGCAGTACTTC. J is TRBJ2-7 and V is TRBV4-3; unclear D gene. The length of the CDR3 is 14 residues. Trimming removed 0 bases from V and 0 bases from J, with 6 bases in between. Germline CDR1 LGHNA, CDR2 YSLEER.

This chain joins TRBV20-1 and TRBJ2-7; 11 positions agree with TRBD2. This CDR3 contains 15 residues. V lost 3 bases, J lost 3 bases, and 7 bases stayed unmatched. In germline, CDR1 is DFQATT, CDR2 SNEGSKA (reference sequence). The CDR3 sequence is CSASDPGLADYEQYF. CDR3 coding DNA: TGCAGTGCTAGTGACCCGGGACTAGCGGACTACGAGCAGTACTTC.

Only one count was recorded for this clonotype. This chain's CDR3 is CASSTGGGGEEETQYF. CDR3 nucleotide sequence: TGTGCCAGCTCAACAGGCGGTGGAGGGGAGGAAGAGACCCAGTACTTC. The chain recombines TRBV18 with TRBJ2-5; perhaps TRBD2 as D (6 bases). Germline V CDR1 and CDR2: KGHSH, LQKENI. This CDR3 has 16 amino acids. With 5 bases removed from V and 3 bases from J, the gap between germline ends came to 19 bases.

This clonotype was observed once. The chain uses TRBV29-1 and TRBJ2-3; D not certain. This CDR3 region has 13 residues. Between the trimmed V and J ends, which lost 7 bases and 4 bases, there was a span of 15 bases. Per germline, CDR1 SQVTM and CDR2 ANQGSEA. CDR3 region: CSALGRLADTQYF. DNA for the CDR3: TGCAGCGCCCTGGGCCGACTGGCAGATACGCAGTATTTT.

The genes are TRBV20-1 and TRBJ1-4; possibly TRBD1 for D (5 bases). Trimming removed 0 bases from V and 6 bases from J, with 17 bases in between. The germline CDR1 and CDR2 sequences are DFQATT and SNEGSKA (reference sequence). This CDR3 comprises 16 residues. The CDR3 nucleotides read TGCAGTGCTAGAGATCAGGTGGGGACTATACATGAAAAACTGTTTTTT. This translates into CSARDQVGTIHEKLFF.

The rearrangement links TRBV9 to TRBJ1-1, with TRBD1 matching over 7 bases. V was pared by 0 bases and J by 2 bases, with 1 base of the junction left unmatched. The CDR3 extends over 14 amino acids. Germline assignment: CDR1 SGDLS and CDR2 YYNGEE. In DNA form, the CDR3 reads TGTGCCAGCAGCGTAGGGGACAGAAACACTGAAGCTTTCTTT. It specifies CASSVGDRNTEAFF.

This chain links TRBV7-2 with TRBJ2-1; D possibly corresponds to TRBD2 (6 bases). The V gene's germline CDR1 is SGHTA and CDR2 FQGNSA. This CDR3 has 14 amino acids. V was clipped by 1 base and J by 6 bases, with 10 bases between them. The CDR3 reads CASSLGGAVNEQFF. DNA for the CDR3: TGTGCCAGCAGCTTAGGCGGGGCCGTCAATGAGCAGTTCTTC.

The J gene is TRBJ2-7, the V gene TRBV29-1; TRBD1 is a possible D gene (6 bases). CDR3 length equals 12 residues. The germline gives CDR1 SQVTM, CDR2 ANQGSEA. Trimming shortened V by 7 bases and J by 0 bases, and 10 bases separated the two germline ends. In DNA form, the CDR3 reads TGCAGCGCCGGGGACAACTCCTACGAGCAGTACTTC. It is translated as CSAGDNSYEQYF.

This clonotype was observed a few times. The genes are TRBV30 and TRBJ2-7; maybe TRBD2 (6 bases). The CDR3 contains 13 residues. The germline gives CDR1 GTSNPN, CDR2 SVGIG (reference sequence). The CDR3 bases are TGTGCTTTAACGTGGAGGGAGCACTACGAGCAGTACTTC. Translating it yields CALTWREHYEQYF.

The chain joins TRBV5-4 to TRBJ1-2, with D unclear. The CDR3 is made up of 14 amino acids. The germline V gene has CDR1 SGHNT and CDR2 YYREEE (reference sequence). Trimming took off 5 bases at V and 4 bases at J, with 15 bases between the two ends. CDR3 nucleotide sequence: TGTGCCAGCAGGGGCGACGGTACCAGCTATGGCTACACCTTC. Translating gives CASRGDGTSYGYTF. Full variable domain (missing parts from reference TRBV5-4 and TRBJ1-2): ETGVTQSPTHLIKTRGQQVTLRCSSQSGHNTVSWYQQALGQGPQFIFQYYREEENGRGNFPPRFSGLQFPNYSSELNVNALELDDSALYLCASRGDGTSYGYTFGSGTRLTVV.

The chain carries TRBV11-2 and TRBJ2-7; a weak D match, TRBD1 (5 bases). The CDR3 is 14 residues long. Trimming stripped 10 bases from V and 6 bases from J, with 22 bases between. Per the germline V gene, CDR1 is SGHAT and CDR2 is FQNNGV. In DNA form, the CDR3 reads TGTGCCACCGGGCGGACATATCCACCTGGCGAGCAGTACTTC. This sequence encodes CATGRTYPPGEQYF.

The DNA of the CDR3 is TGTGCCAGCAGCCTAGGTGGACTAGCGATATACAATGAGCAGTTCTTC. This translates into CASSLGGLAIYNEQFF. V gene TRBV7-9 combines with J gene TRBJ2-1; TRBD2 matches at 9 bases. J lost 4 bases, V lost 5 bases, and 9 bases had no gene match. CDR1 and CDR2 (germline): SEHNR, FQNEAQ (reference sequence). The CDR3 loop spans 16 amino acids.

About this clonotype itself: One end of the junction is discordant with germline, which a read error may explain. In DNA form, the CDR3 reads TGTGCCAGCAGTGACTCGAAAAAAAATAGGTCGGCATGGGATTTT. This gives the protein CASSDSKKNRSAWDF. The chain uses TRBV6-4 and TRBJ1-3; D remains unclear. CDR3 length: 15 amino acids. Looked up from germline, CDR1 is MRHNA and CDR2 is SNTAGT.

The genes are TRBV6-6 and TRBJ2-1, with D possibly matching TRBD2 (5 bases). The V and J ends lost 0 bases and 9 bases respectively, with 9 bases between them. CDR1 is MNHNY and CDR2 is SVGAGI in the germline V gene (reference sequence). The CDR3 extends over 13 amino acids. For the CDR3, the DNA is TGTGCCAGCAGTTACTCTAGCGCTGGTGAGCAGTTCTTC. Protein: CASSYSSAGEQFF.

V usage is TRBV4-1 and J usage is TRBJ2-1, with 10 bases aligning to TRBD2. V shed 0 bases and J 8 bases; nucleotides not matched to a gene: 4. CDR1 and CDR2 (germline): MGHRA, YSYEKL. The CDR3 loop spans 15 amino acids. CDR3 sequence reads: CASSQEQREGYEQFF. The CDR3 DNA follows: TGCGCCAGCAGCCAAGAACAGCGGGAGGGATATGAGCAGTTCTTC.

For this clonotype: The junction does not match germline at one end; this may be a read error. The chain couples TRBV6-2 or TRBV6-3 to TRBJ2-7; 8 positions agree with TRBD1. Germline CDR1 and CDR2: MNHEY and SVGEGT. The CDR3 contains 18 residues. CDR3 sequence: CASSYGSFQTGEGSEQYF. CDR3 nucleotides: TGCGCCAGCAGTTACGGATCCTTTCAGACAGGGGAAGGATCCGAGCAGTACTTC.

The chain combines TRBV19 with TRBJ2-7; possible D gene TRBD1, 6 bases. CDR3 length: 17 residues. V was clipped by 0 bases and J by 1 base, with 16 bases between them. The germline V gene has CDR1 LNHDA and CDR2 SQIVND (reference sequence). CDR3 nucleotides: TGTGCCAGTAGTATAGATCTCGAAGGGGGAGTATCCTACGAGCAGTACTTC. Translated: CASSIDLEGGVSYEQYF.

V usage is TRBV29-1 and J usage is TRBJ2-3, with a possible D match to TRBD1 (5 bases). Germline loops: CDR1 SQVTM, CDR2 ANQGSEA. This CDR3 spans 12 amino acids. The V end was cut by 4 bases, the J end by 4 bases, with 9 bases between. The CDR3 spells CSVVSGPDTQYF. As DNA, the CDR3 is TGCAGCGTTGTATCAGGGCCAGATACGCAGTATTTT.

In its sample, this clonotype was seen once. The V gene is TRBV7-8, the J gene TRBJ1-1; D gene uncertain. Per the germline V gene, CDR1 is SGHVS and CDR2 is FQNEAQ. This CDR3 has 13 amino acids. Trimming took off 1 base at V and 6 bases at J, with 9 bases between the two ends. The CDR3 region is CASSLEVRSEAFF. CDR3 in DNA: TGTGCCAGCAGCTTAGAGGTCCGCTCTGAAGCTTTCTTT. The entire variable domain, with the rest obtained from reference TRBV7-8 and TRBJ1-1, is as follows: GAGVSQSPRYKVAKRGQDVALRCDPISGHVSLFWYQQALGQGPEFLTYFQNEAQLDKSGLPSDRFFAERPEGSVSTLKIQRTQQEDSAVYLCASSLEVRSEAFFGQGTRLTVV.

The chain has TRBV20-1 and TRBJ2-7, with a possible D match to TRBD2 (5 bases). Germline V CDR1 and CDR2: DFQATT, SNEGSKA (reference sequence). Trimming pared 0 bases from V and 3 bases from J, leaving 18 bases between. The CDR3 has 16 amino acids. The CDR3: CSARDLGSLTLYEQYF. As DNA, the CDR3 is TGCAGTGCTAGAGATTTGGGGAGTCTGACACTCTACGAGCAGTACTTC.

The chain recombines TRBV29-1 with TRBJ2-7; the D call may be TRBD1 or TRBD2 (5 bases each). Germline CDR1 reads SQVTM; CDR2 reads ANQGSEA. V was cut by 5 bases and J by 6 bases, with 17 bases left in between. This CDR3 spans 13 amino acids. The CDR3 reads CSVTPLQGTEQYF. In nucleotides, the CDR3 is TGCAGCGTTACTCCCCTTCAAGGGACCGAGCAGTACTTC.

The chain couples TRBV6-5 to TRBJ2-1; unclear D gene. Trimming left V 10 bases short and J 7 bases short, with 11 bases between. Germline CDR1 and CDR2: MNHEY and SVGAGI. This CDR3 has 11 amino acids. The DNA for the CDR3 is TGTGCCACCGGAGTCAGGAATGAGCAGTTCTTC. Protein: CATGVRNEQFF.

The genes are TRBV28 and TRBJ2-7; tentatively, D is TRBD1 or TRBD2 (7 bases each). This CDR3 is 16 amino acids long. Trimming left V 1 base short and J 6 bases short, with 19 bases between. Per germline, CDR1 MDHEN and CDR2 SYDVKM. The CDR3 reads CASSLLGGTVSGEQYF. In DNA, the CDR3 is TGTGCCAGCAGTTTATTGGGGGGGACAGTAAGTGGCGAGCAGTACTTC.